What follows describes a single T cell receptor (beta chain). Stated time point: patch test 1, 2 weeks after DPC sensitization. Treatment given: therapeutic diphenylcyclopropenone sensitization with weekly scalp DPC. This specimen belongs to a study of human T cells and chemical hapten exposure. TCRdb recomputed calls from the RACE reads with MiXCR, one row per CDR3 protein. The data contain 74,000 or so distinct CDR3 sequences, under 13% of them seen just once; the ten biggest clones take up 1.4%. The CDR3 runs to 18 residues. The germline V gene encodes CDR1 SGHTA and CDR2 FQGNSA. The V end was cut by 4 bases, the J end by 1 base, with 23 bases between.

The chain has TRBV7-2 and TRBJ2-7; D is ambiguous. This TCR derives from a woman between 45 and 60 years old with alopecia areata. Some clones in this sample may be carry-over from other donors' samples. This sample comprised whole blood, obtained in connection with sensitization to the hapten diphenylcyclopropenone (DPC). CDR3 DNA sequence: TGTGCCAGCAGCTCTACGCGCGGTGGTGGCGGTCTGTCCTACGAGCAGTACTTC. Protein sequence: CASSSTRGGGGLSYEQYF.